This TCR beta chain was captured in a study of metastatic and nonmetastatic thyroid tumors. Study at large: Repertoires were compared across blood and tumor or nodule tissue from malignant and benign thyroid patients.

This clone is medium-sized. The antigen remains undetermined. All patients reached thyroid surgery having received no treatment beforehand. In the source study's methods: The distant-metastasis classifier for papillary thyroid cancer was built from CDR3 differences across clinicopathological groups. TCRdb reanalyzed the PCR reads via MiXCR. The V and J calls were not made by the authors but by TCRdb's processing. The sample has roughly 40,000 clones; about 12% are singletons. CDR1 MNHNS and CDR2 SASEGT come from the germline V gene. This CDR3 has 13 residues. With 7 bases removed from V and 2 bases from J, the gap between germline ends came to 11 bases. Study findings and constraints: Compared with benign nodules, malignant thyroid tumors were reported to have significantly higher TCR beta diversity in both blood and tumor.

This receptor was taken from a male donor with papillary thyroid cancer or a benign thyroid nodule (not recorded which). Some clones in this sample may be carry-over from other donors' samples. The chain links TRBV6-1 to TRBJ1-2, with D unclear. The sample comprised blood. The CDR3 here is CASTPATNYGYTF. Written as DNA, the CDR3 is TGTGCCAGCACCCCAGCCACCAACTATGGCTACACCTTC.